The rows below give T cell receptor beta chains drawn from one sample of a study of cytomegalovirus exposure and HLA in healthy donors. Assay: immunoSEQ multiplex PCR; the TCRdb copy retains only in-frame clones and omits some. The table includes fewer than 150,000 clones, around 85% detected once. Sequenced material: PBMCs. These receptors were obtained from a man aged 40-49 years in good health and CMV-seropositive. Each CDR3 is given with its conserved first and last residue. A D gene is named only where the DNA matches it firmly. Where a row states a size, it is once, few, many or the class of an expanded clone; other rows omit it.

d_call | j_call | v_call | clone_size | cdr3_aa | cdr3_nt
NA | TRBJ2-1 | TRBV7-6 | NA | CASSFRASGPYNEQFF | TGTGCCAGCAGCTTCAGGGCGTCCGGACCCTACAATGAGCAGTTCTTC
NA | TRBJ1-2 | TRBV19 | once | CASRGASPGYGYTF | TGTGCCAGTAGAGGCGCGAGTCCGGGCTATGGCTACACCTTC
NA | TRBJ1-2 | TRBV5-1 | many | CASSRPDGGGYTF | TGCGCCAGCAGCCGACCGGACGGCGGGGGCTACACCTTC
NA | TRBJ2-7 | TRBV18 | few | CASSPPKGLNEQYF | TGTGCCAGCTCACCACCGAAGGGGCTAAACGAGCAGTACTTC
NA | TRBJ1-4 | TRBV30 | NA | CALHAGRSLTNEKLFF | TGTGCCCTCCACGCGGGACGGTCCTTAACTAATGAAAAACTGTTTTTT
NA | TRBJ1-1 | TRBV19 | few | CASSIGLHTEAFF | TGTGCCAGTAGTATCGGACTTCACACTGAAGCTTTCTTT
NA | TRBJ1-2 | TRBV6-6 | NA | CASSSGQIYGYTF | TGTGCCAGCAGTTCGGGACAAATCTATGGCTACACCTTC
NA | TRBJ1-5 | TRBV5-5 | NA | CASSLQAGNQPQHF | TGTGCCAGCAGCTTGCAGGCAGGTAATCAGCCCCAGCATTTT
TRBD1 | TRBJ2-7 | TRBV2 | NA | CASSEGQDSLPYEQYF | TGTGCCAGCAGCGAGGGACAGGACAGCCTTCCCTACGAGCAGTACTTC
NA | TRBJ2-1 | TRBV30 | few | CAWSVAGEQFF | TGTGCCTGGAGTGTAGCGGGCGAGCAGTTCTTC
TRBD1 | TRBJ2-7 | TRBV6-5 | NA | CASSYADRGYEQYF | TGTGCCAGCAGTTACGCGGACAGGGGTTACGAGCAGTACTTC
TRBD2 | TRBJ2-7 | TRBV5-4 | NA | CASSLERRGSGEQYF | TGTGCCAGCAGCTTGGAAAGGCGGGGGTCCGGCGAGCAGTACTTC
NA | TRBJ2-1 | TRBV5-6 | once | CASSPGAGEFF | TGTGCCAGCAGCCCGGGGGCGGGGGAGTTCTTC
NA | TRBJ1-1 | TRBV6-5 | NA | CASSYRGVGTEAFF | TGTGCCAGCAGTTACCGGGGGGTGGGCACTGAAGCTTTCTTT
TRBD1 | TRBJ1-5 | TRBV7-2 | NA | CASSSEQGSQPQHF | TGTGCCAGCAGCTCCGAACAGGGGAGTCAGCCCCAGCATTTT
NA | TRBJ2-1 | TRBV11-3 | NA | CASSPPWDFSGEQFF | TGTGCCAGCAGCCCACCTTGGGACTTTTCCGGTGAGCAGTTCTTC
TRBD2 | TRBJ2-7 | TRBV9 | NA | CASSVGTSGSGYEQYF | TGTGCCAGCAGCGTAGGGACTAGCGGGAGCGGCTACGAGCAGTACTTC
NA | TRBJ1-5 | TRBV21-1 | NA | CASSKGVRGAANQPQHF | TGTGCCAGCAGCAAAGGGGTCCGGGGGGCGGCAAATCAGCCCCAGCATTTT
NA | TRBJ2-1 | TRBV14 | NA | CASSQGGGYNEQFF | TGTGCCAGCAGCCAAGGAGGGGGATACAATGAGCAGTTCTTC
TRBD2 | TRBJ2-1 | TRBV6-1 | NA | CASTSAGGRNEQFF | TGTGCCAGCACCTCTGCGGGAGGGAGGAATGAGCAGTTCTTC
TRBD1 | TRBJ1-1 | TRBV6-5 | NA | CASRETGGGTEAFF | TGTGCCAGCAGGGAGACAGGGGGAGGGACTGAAGCTTTCTTT
NA | TRBJ2-7 | TRBV27 | once | CASSGDLNEQYF | TGTGCCAGCAGCGGAGACCTAAACGAGCAGTACTTC
TRBD1 | TRBJ1-5 | TRBV2 | NA | CASRLGQGRPQHF | TGTGCCAGCAGGCTTGGACAGGGACGGCCCCAGCATTTT
TRBD1 | TRBJ2-3 | TRBV5-1 | NA | CASSSHRGTDTQYF | TGCGCCAGCAGCTCCCACAGGGGTACAGATACGCAGTATTTT
NA | TRBJ1-2 | TRBV10-3 | NA | CAISGIQGRGYTF | TGTGCCATCAGTGGAATACAGGGAAGGGGCTACACCTTC
TRBD1 | TRBJ1-6 | TRBV19 | NA | CASSPRGLYNSPLHF | TGTGCCAGTAGTCCCAGGGGGTTGTATAATTCACCCCTCCACTTT
TRBD2 | TRBJ2-7 | TRBV5-1 | NA | CASSLASAGVSYEQYF | TGCGCCAGCAGCTTGGCATCAGCGGGGGTTTCCTACGAGCAGTACTTC